This T cell receptor (beta chain) was profiled in a study of blood T cell repertoires in COVID-19 (dated by TCRdb to between 2020 and 2021). With regard to the full study: Collaborator samples came from the United States, Italy and Spain and covered acute and convalescent phases of COVID-19. The material from the prospective study consisted of cDNA or gDNA derived from T cells, B-cell-depleted T cells, or PBMCs. The sample metadata nearly always contained a de-identified subject ID, COVID-19 status, age in years and sex. The dataset comprised deeply sampled blood TCRbeta repertoires from subjects exposed to, actively infected with, or recovered from COVID-19. Samples came from the ongoing ImmuneRACE study (first 160 participants) plus 1,254 subjects from 6 global collaborators. Where HLA class I and class II types were available, the types were taken from metadata supplied by the sample provider, not from assay-based typing. The repertoires were made available in a free public database intended to serve as a resource for research on the immune response to SARS-CoV-2. The study at large found these results: How much clinical and demographic metadata was included differed by source and by participant, and the metadata was provided uncurated.

TCRbeta CDR3 regions were amplified from genomic DNA using the immunoSEQ Assay, a bias-controlled multiplex PCR. On the authors' methods: Nucleated cell counts per sample were estimated from amplification of reference gene primers within the assay. To quantify the absolute abundance of each unique TCRbeta CDR3 rearrangement, sequence reads were collapsed and filtered. For each sample, productive Simpson clonality was calculated by taking the square root of Simpson's diversity index across productive rearrangements. Here the immuneACCESS table is served through TCRdb, limited to in-frame sequences with V and J called. Missing clones are a known gap in these copies; in checked studies unresolved V genes cover under half, and the rest lacks a known reason. V and J calls and clone size follow that table, whereas D and trimming were derived from the DNA. Present in this sample are about 150,000 clones, 86% of which were seen just once. Clones ranked in the top ten supply roughly 7% of the sample.

Its CDR3 holds 18 amino acids, cysteine through phenylalanine. Only the CDR3 DNA stays, 54 bases, in frame from base 1. Looking up the germline V gene (reference sequence) yields CDR1 LNHDA and CDR2 SQIVND. V loses 5 bases at its end and J loses 0 bases; junction bases beyond the gene matches: 13. In the case of this clone: What this receptor recognizes is not known. Base-call qualities are not available, and no considerably larger clone is one nucleotide away.

Collaborating institutions collected whole blood in K2EDTA tubes following their own protocols. For TCRbeta analysis, collaborator samples were shipped as frozen whole blood, as isolated PBMCs, or as DNA extracted from either sample type. The specimen sequenced was peripheral blood. This clonotype was obtained from a man aged 45-65 years with active or convalescent COVID-19. The rearrangement joined TRBV19 to TRBJ1-5, with TRBD1 identical over 7 junction bases. The sequence in DNA is TGTGCCAGTAGTTTCTTCCGGGACAGTAAAAATAGCAATCAGCCCCAGCATTTT. This translates into CASSFFRDSKNSNQPQHF.